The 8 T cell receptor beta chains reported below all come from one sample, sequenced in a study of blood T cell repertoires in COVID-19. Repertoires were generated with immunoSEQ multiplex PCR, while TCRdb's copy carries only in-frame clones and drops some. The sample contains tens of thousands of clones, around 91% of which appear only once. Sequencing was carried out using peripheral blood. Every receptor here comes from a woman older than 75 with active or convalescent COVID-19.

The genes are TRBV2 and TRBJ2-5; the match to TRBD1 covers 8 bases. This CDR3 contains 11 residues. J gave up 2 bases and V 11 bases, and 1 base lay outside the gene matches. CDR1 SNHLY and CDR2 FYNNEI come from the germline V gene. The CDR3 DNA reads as TGTGCCGGACAGGGACAAGAGACCCAGTACTTC. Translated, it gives CAGQGQETQYF. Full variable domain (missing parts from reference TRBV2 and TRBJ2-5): EPEVTQTPSHQVTQMGQEVILRCVPISNHLYFYWYRQILGQKVEFLVSFYNNEISEKSEIFDDQFSVERPDGSNFTLKIRSTKLEDSAMYFCAGQGQETQYFGPGTRLLVL.

CDR3 region: CASTKGREGSSGELFF. DNA of the CDR3: TGTGCCAGCACCAAGGGGCGGGAGGGCAGTAGCGGGGAGCTGTTTTTT. The rearrangement joins TRBV2 to TRBJ2-2; 9 bases are shared with TRBD2. CDR1 and CDR2 from the germline V gene are SNHLY and FYNNEI. The CDR3 loop spans 16 amino acids. V was clipped by 7 bases and J by 7 bases; unmatched bases: 13. Complete variable domain (other parts from reference TRBV2 and TRBJ2-2): EPEVTQTPSHQVTQMGQEVILRCVPISNHLYFYWYRQILGQKVEFLVSFYNNEISEKSEIFDDQFSVERPDGSNFTLKIRSTKLEDSAMYFCASTKGREGSSGELFFGEGSRLTVL.

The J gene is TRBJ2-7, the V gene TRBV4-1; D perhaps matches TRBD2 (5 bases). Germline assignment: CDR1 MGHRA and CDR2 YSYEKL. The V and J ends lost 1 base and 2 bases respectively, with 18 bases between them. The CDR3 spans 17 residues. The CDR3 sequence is CASSQVLGNHGAYEQYF. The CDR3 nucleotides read TGCGCCAGCAGCCAAGTCCTTGGGAACCACGGGGCCTACGAGCAGTACTTC.

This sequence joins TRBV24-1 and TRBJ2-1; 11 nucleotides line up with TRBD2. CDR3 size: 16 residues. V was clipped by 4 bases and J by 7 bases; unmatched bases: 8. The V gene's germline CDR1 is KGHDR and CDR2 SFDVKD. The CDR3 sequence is CATSDPGPSGGNEQFF. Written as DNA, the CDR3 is TGTGCCACCAGTGACCCAGGGCCTAGCGGGGGGAATGAGCAGTTCTTC.

CDR3 in DNA: TGTGCCAGCAGTTCCCCCCTTCTCCTAGCGGGAGGGCCGAGGGGGGCTGAAGATACGCAGTATTTT. Translation gives CASSSPLLLAGGPRGAEDTQYF. The V call is TRBV27, the J call TRBJ2-3; 12 positions match TRBD2. The V gene end was trimmed by 4 bases and the J gene end by 5 bases; junction bases not matched to a gene: 25. Per germline, CDR1 MNHEY and CDR2 SMNVEV (reference sequence). CDR3 length: 22 residues.

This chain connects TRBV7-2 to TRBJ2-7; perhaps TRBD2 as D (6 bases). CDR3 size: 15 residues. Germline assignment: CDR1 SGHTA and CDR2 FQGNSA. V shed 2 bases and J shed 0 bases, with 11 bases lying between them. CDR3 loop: CASSLQGLDSYEQYF. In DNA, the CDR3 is TGTGCCAGCAGCTTACAGGGACTCGACTCCTACGAGCAGTACTTC.

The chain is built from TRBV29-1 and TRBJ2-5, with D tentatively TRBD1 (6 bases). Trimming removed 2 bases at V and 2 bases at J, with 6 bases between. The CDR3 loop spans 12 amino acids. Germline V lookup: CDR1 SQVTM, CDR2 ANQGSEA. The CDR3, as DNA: TGCAGCGTTGAAACAGGGCAAGAGACCCAGTACTTC. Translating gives CSVETGQETQYF.

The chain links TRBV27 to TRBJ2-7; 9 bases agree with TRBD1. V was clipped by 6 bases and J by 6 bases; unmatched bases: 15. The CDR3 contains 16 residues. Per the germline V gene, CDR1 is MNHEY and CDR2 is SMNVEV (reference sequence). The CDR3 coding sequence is TGTGCCAGCAGCCCTTTCCCCGGGACAGGGTTCAGCGAGCAGTACTTC. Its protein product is CASSPFPGTGFSEQYF.